This TCR beta chain was sequenced for a study of blood T cell repertoires in COVID-19. Overall study context: Researchers got acute and convalescent COVID-19 samples from the United States, Italy and Spain. PBMCs, B-cell-depleted T cells, or T cells were the source of the cDNA or gDNA that made up the material.

The germline V gene encodes CDR1 SGHAT and CDR2 FQNNGV. This CDR3 is 18 amino acids long. Trimming left V 0 bases short and J 5 bases short, with 19 bases between. Generated by immunoSEQ multiplex PCR, the TCRdb table keeps only in-frame clones and is missing some. The sample includes tens of thousands of clones, 85% of them seen just once. Input material: peripheral blood. The sequence was obtained from an elderly man with acute or convalescent COVID-19. The rearrangement uses TRBV11-2 and TRBJ2-2; D is perhaps TRBD1 (6 bases). The CDR3 reads CASSLDQIAGAMTGELFF. CDR3 nucleotide sequence: TGTGCCAGCAGCTTAGATCAGATCGCAGGGGCAATGACCGGGGAGCTGTTTTTT.